This section outlines one T cell receptor beta chain sequence together with its context. This entry is derived from a study of cytomegalovirus exposure and HLA in healthy donors. PCR was performed using 60 Vbeta and 13 Jbeta primers. The method was immunoSEQ multiplex PCR; TCRdb's version includes in-frame clones alone and lacks a portion of them. This table has approximately 160,000 clones, around three quarters appearing once. The clonotype originates from a middle-aged woman in good health and CMV-seronegative. Material for sequencing was PBMCs.

CDR3 bases: TGTGCCAGCAGCTTACTGAACACAGATACGCAGTATTTT. Amino acid sequence: CASSLLNTDTQYF. This sequence joins TRBV5-8 and TRBJ2-3, with D uncertain. The germline V and J ends were trimmed by 2 bases and 2 bases, with 6 bases remaining between them. The CDR3 extends over 13 amino acids. CDR1 is SGHTS and CDR2 is YDEGEE in the germline V gene. Complete variable domain (other parts from reference TRBV5-8 and TRBJ2-3): EAGVTQSPTHLIKTRGQQATLRCSPISGHTSVYWYQQALGLGLQFLLWYDEGEERNRGNFPPRFSGRQFPNYSSELNVNALELEDSALYLCASSLLNTDTQYFGPGTRLTVL.